Shown below are 23 T cell receptor beta chains from a single sample sequenced in a study of identical twins (dated by TCRdb to about 2016). The protocol used for the library was 5' RACE. For sequencing, an Illumina HiSeq 2000 was employed. TCRdb reprocessing: public reads trimmed at Q25 with fastp, clones called with MiXCR, in-frame beta chains kept. Under each unique CDR3 protein, matching rows form one entry showing the most common genes and DNA. In all, the sample holds approximately 590,000 distinct CDR3 sequences, and nearly 10% of those were seen once. The biggest ten clones account for 3% of the sample. This sample also belongs to another study, concerning yellow fever vaccine responses in identical twins.

Input material: PBMCs. The receptor source for this set is a woman younger than 30 in good health.

This chain uses TRBV19 with TRBJ1-5; the D is unclear. The CDR3 covers 13 residues. Germline V gene lookup returns CDR1 LNHDA and CDR2 SQIVND (reference sequence). The V and J ends lost 7 bases and 0 bases respectively, with 7 bases between them. The CDR3 here is CASTDYSNQPQHF. The CDR3 region has the DNA TGTGCCAGTACCGACTATAGCAATCAGCCCCAGCATTTT.

The rearrangement uses TRBV6-5 and TRBJ2-7; 14 bases line up with TRBD2. The V and J ends lost 4 bases and 5 bases, in that order; junction bases with no gene match: 13. Germline CDR1 and CDR2: MNHEY and SVGAGI. This CDR3 has 18 residues. The CDR3 bases are TGTGCCAGCAGTTCTGCCGATCGGACTAGCGGGGGGCAACACGAGCAGTACTTC. Amino acid sequence: CASSSADRTSGGQHEQYF.

Notes on this clonotype: A read error may be the cause here, since a much bigger clone is one base away. This chain uses TRBV12-3 or TRBV12-4 with TRBJ2-3, with D perhaps matching TRBD1 (6 bases). The CDR3 has 15 residues. CDR3 loop: CASRRRGQLTDTQCF. The CDR3 nucleotides read TGTGCCAGCAGGCGCCGGGGACAACTCACAGATACGCAGTGTTTT.

In its sample, this clonotype was seen a few times. The chain's CDR3 is CASSLLGGLGNEQFF. CDR3 DNA: TGTGCCAGCAGTTTATTGGGCGGACTAGGGAATGAGCAGTTCTTC. The chain employs TRBV28 and TRBJ2-1, with 7 bases that match TRBD2. This CDR3 has 15 residues. The germline gives CDR1 MDHEN, CDR2 SYDVKM. V trimming: 1 base; J trimming: 7 bases; junction bases outside the gene matches: 7.

Many counts were recorded for this clonotype. The genes are TRBV7-2 and TRBJ2-3; no clear D gene. CDR3 length equals 13 residues. The V gene lost 2 bases and the J gene lost 6 bases, with 9 bases spanning the gap. From germline, CDR1 is SGHTA and CDR2 FQGNSA. The CDR3 loop reads CASSLKGWDTQYF. The CDR3 DNA is TGTGCCAGCAGCTTAAAAGGATGGGATACGCAGTATTTT.

The chain recombines TRBV19 with TRBJ2-7, with a possible D match to TRBD1 (6 bases). V was trimmed by 3 bases and J by 4 bases, leaving 10 bases between them. Germline CDR1 LNHDA, CDR2 SQIVND (reference sequence). The CDR3 consists of 13 residues. The CDR3 loop is CASSMARGYEQYF. The CDR3 region has the DNA TGTGCCAGTAGTATGGCCAGGGGTTACGAGCAGTACTTC.

This clonotype was recorded only once. This chain joins TRBV6-5 and TRBJ2-7; TRBD1 aligns across 9 bases. Germline CDR1 MNHEY, CDR2 SVGAGI. This CDR3 region has 18 residues. After removal of 0 bases from V and 3 bases from J, the junction contained 12 bases not matched to a gene. Here the CDR3 DNA reads TGTGCCAGCAGTTACTCGGGCTTACAGGGGGCCCGTGACTACGAGCAGTACTTC. This encodes CASSYSGLQGARDYEQYF.

This clonotype was detected ten times or more. This chain connects TRBV6-6 to TRBJ2-5; 7 positions match TRBD1. CDR3 length: 12 amino acids. With V trimmed by 7 bases and J by 4 bases, 3 bases remained unmatched. The V gene's germline CDR1 is MNHNY and CDR2 SVGAGI (reference sequence). The CDR3 sequence: CASKTGVETQYF. CDR3 nucleotides: TGTGCCAGCAAAACAGGGGTAGAGACCCAGTACTTC.

A few counts support this clonotype. The chain links TRBV12-3 or TRBV12-4 to TRBJ1-1; D unclear. This CDR3 has 14 residues. Trimming cost V 3 bases and J 5 bases, with 13 bases left between them. The CDR3 DNA reads as TGTGCCAGCAGTTTTGAGGCCATGTGGACTGAAGCTTTCTTT. Protein product: CASSFEAMWTEAFF.

This clonotype has only a few counts. The chain combines TRBV9 with TRBJ2-5; D not resolved. Deletions cut 4 bases from V and 8 bases from J, with 12 bases between. CDR1 and CDR2 from the germline V gene are SGDLS and YYNGEE. There are 12 residues in the CDR3. DNA for the CDR3: TGTGCCAGCAGCAAAAACACCCATACCCAGTACTTC. It yields the protein CASSKNTHTQYF. The full variable domain, rest sourced from reference TRBV9 and TRBJ2-5, is DSGVTQTPKHLITATGQRVTLRCSPRSGDLSVYWYQQSLDQGLQFLIQYYNGEERAKGNILERFSAQQFPDLHSELNLSSLELGDSALYFCASSKNTHTQYFGPGTRLLVL.

The table lists this clonotype with many counts. The V and J genes are TRBV11-2 and TRBJ2-7; 11 nucleotides align to TRBD2. The V gene end was trimmed by 3 bases and the J gene end by 4 bases; junction bases not matched to a gene: 5. The CDR3 is made up of 15 amino acids. Germline CDR1 SGHAT, CDR2 FQNNGV. This CDR3 reads CASSFLLAGVYEQYF. Written as DNA, the CDR3 is TGTGCCAGCAGCTTCTTACTAGCGGGAGTGTACGAGCAGTACTTC.

This clonotype was seen more than once but under ten times. This chain uses TRBV6-6 with TRBJ2-1; D remains unclear. This CDR3 is 12 amino acids long. Per germline, CDR1 MNHNY and CDR2 SVGAGI (reference sequence). For the CDR3, the DNA is TGTGCGAGTGATTCGGCGGTCAATGAGCAGTTCTTC. Protein sequence: CASDSAVNEQFF.

This clonotype was seen repeatedly, ten times or more. The chain employs TRBV5-1 and TRBJ1-1; TRBD1 agrees at 7 bases. The V segment lost 4 bases and the J segment 1 base; nucleotides outside the gene matches: 7. The germline V gene has CDR1 SGHRS and CDR2 YFSETQ. This CDR3 spans 15 amino acids. The CDR3 region is CASSPTTGRNTEAFF. The CDR3 DNA reads as TGCGCCAGCAGCCCTACGACAGGGCGGAACACTGAAGCTTTCTTT.

This clonotype was counted only a few times. The chain is built from TRBV5-1 and TRBJ2-7; possibly TRBD2 for D (7 bases). Trimming stripped 5 bases from V and 2 bases from J, with 20 bases between. The CDR3 runs to 16 residues. Germline CDR1 SGHRS, CDR2 YFSETQ. The CDR3 sequence is CASRITTGGATYEQYF. The DNA for the CDR3 is TGCGCCAGCAGGATCACCACGGGGGGCGCTACCTACGAGCAGTACTTC. Supplemented by reference TRBV5-1 and TRBJ2-7, the full variable domain reads KAGVTQTPRYLIKTRGQQVTLSCSPISGHRSVSWYQQTPGQGLQFLFEYFSETQRNKGNFPGRFSGRQFSNSRSEMNVSTLELGDSALYLCASRITTGGATYEQYFGPGTRLTVT.

The table lists this clonotype with many counts. The chain is built from TRBV7-2 and TRBJ2-1; D remains unclear. Looked up from germline, CDR1 is SGHTA and CDR2 is FQGNSA. V lost 5 bases and J 7 bases, leaving 6 bases between the germline ends. The CDR3 has 11 amino acids. The CDR3 is CASSNTNEQFF. The DNA of the CDR3 is TGTGCCAGCAGCAATACTAATGAGCAGTTCTTC.

The chain links TRBV12-3 or TRBV12-4 to TRBJ2-1, with D maybe TRBD1 (6 bases). The CDR3 runs to 14 residues. V lost 4 bases to trimming and J lost 5 bases, with 12 bases between them. The CDR3 nucleotides read TGTGCCAGCAGTTCACTTCGGACAGACAATGAGCAGTTCTTC. It is translated as CASSSLRTDNEQFF.

The chain is built from TRBV6-2 or TRBV6-3 and TRBJ2-1, with TRBD2 identical over 12 bases. Germline loops: CDR1 MNHEY, CDR2 SVGEGT. CDR3 length: 16 residues. J lost 1 base, V lost 5 bases, and 3 bases had no gene match. The DNA for the CDR3 is TGTGCCAGCAGTGGGACTAGCGGGTTTTCCTACAATGAGCAGTTCTTC. Encoded protein: CASSGTSGFSYNEQFF.

This sequence joins TRBV6-6 and TRBJ2-5; TRBD2 is a possible D gene (5 bases). The CDR3 sequence is 13 residues long. The germline CDR1 and CDR2 sequences are MNHNY and SVGAGI (reference sequence). V was cut by 1 base and J by 5 bases, with 8 bases left in between. This CDR3 reads CASSYFGEETQYF. CDR3 bases: TGTGCCAGCAGTTACTTCGGGGAGGAGACCCAGTACTTC.

V and J are TRBV7-6 and TRBJ1-5; 11 bases match TRBD1. Germline loops: CDR1 SGHVS, CDR2 FNYEAQ. The CDR3 is 15 amino acids. V dropped 5 bases and J dropped 6; count of bases not matched to a gene: 6. The CDR3 DNA reads TGTGCCAGCAGCCGTGGGACAGGGGGTTCTCAGCCCCAGCATTTT. Translated: CASSRGTGGSQPQHF. The entire variable domain, with the rest obtained from reference TRBV7-6 and TRBJ1-5, is as follows: GAGVSQSPRYKVTKRGQDVALRCDPISGHVSLYWYRQALGQGPEFLTYFNYEAQQDKSGLPNDRFSAERPEGSISTLTIQRTEQRDSAMYRCASSRGTGGSQPQHFGDGTRLSIL.

The chain recombines TRBV7-2 with TRBJ2-7, with D possibly being TRBD1 or TRBD2 (5 bases each). Germline assignment: CDR1 SGHTA and CDR2 FQGNSA. V lost 5 bases, J lost 0 bases, and 11 bases lay in between. This CDR3 region has 14 residues. For the CDR3, the DNA is TGTGCCAGCAGCGTACGGGACCGCTCCTACGAGCAGTACTTC. This gives the protein CASSVRDRSYEQYF.

This clonotype occurred many times. The chain couples TRBV2 to TRBJ2-3; D is uncertain. Germline lookup yields CDR1 SNHLY and CDR2 FYNNEI. The V end was cut by 8 bases, the J end by 1 base, with 13 bases between. There are 14 residues in the CDR3. The CDR3 bases are TGTGCCAGCCTTAGGAGAGAGGGCACAGATACGCAGTATTTT. This encodes CASLRREGTDTQYF.

The chain couples TRBV20-1 to TRBJ2-2; D is perhaps TRBD2 (6 bases). V was cut by 6 bases and J by 4 bases, with 18 bases left in between. There are 15 residues in the CDR3. Germline V gives CDR1 DFQATT, CDR2 SNEGSKA (reference sequence). The CDR3 here is CSAGSQVRGTGELFF. The CDR3 DNA is TGCAGTGCCGGGAGCCAGGTTCGGGGCACCGGGGAGCTGTTTTTT.

In its sample, this clonotype was seen many times. The chain carries TRBV6-2 or TRBV6-3 and TRBJ2-7; TRBD2 is a possible D gene (6 bases). V lost 5 bases and J 2 bases, leaving 34 bases between the germline ends. The CDR3 consists of 21 residues. Germline V gives CDR1 MNHEY, CDR2 SVGEGT. The CDR3 sequence is CASSQRTKVGRENDFTYEQYF. In DNA form, the CDR3 reads TGTGCCAGCAGTCAGCGGACTAAGGTGGGACGGGAAAACGACTTCACCTACGAGCAGTACTTC.